The 32 T cell receptor beta chains given below trace back to one sample, sequenced in a study of OX40 agonist ivuxolimab in advanced cancers. The protocol was immunoSEQ multiplex PCR, while the TCRdb copy is restricted to in-frame clones and leaves out a portion. The sample carries approximately 67,000 clones, around 80% recorded once. The sample in question was CD4+ or CD8+ T cells sorted from blood, obtained in a trial of the OX40 agonist ivuxolimab. The receptors come from an adult with an advanced solid tumor such as melanoma, head and neck, liver or kidney cancer.

The chain recombines TRBV2 with TRBJ2-4; the D is unclear. V gave up 3 bases and J gave up 2 bases, with 5 bases separating them. The CDR3 consists of 13 residues. CDR1 and CDR2 (germline): SNHLY, FYNNEI. The CDR3 coding sequence is TGTGCCAGCAGTGACGGACCCAAAAACATTCAGTACTTC. Translation: CASSDGPKNIQYF.

The chain is built from TRBV9 and TRBJ2-7; 7 bases match TRBD1. After removal of 0 bases from V and 6 bases from J, the junction contained 3 bases not matched to a gene. The CDR3 spans 13 residues. CDR1 is SGDLS, CDR2 YYNGEE, per germline. CDR3 DNA sequence: TGTGCCAGCAGCGTAGGGGACAGCAGCGAGCAGTACGTC. This codes for CASSVGDSSEQYV.

V and J are TRBV7-2 and TRBJ1-2, with 8 bases lining up with TRBD1. V lost 5 bases and J lost 2; bases outside the gene matches: 7. The CDR3 has 15 amino acids. CDR1 and CDR2 from the germline V gene are SGHTA and FQGNSA. CDR3 DNA sequence: TGTGCCAGCAGCCAGGGGGCCACGTGGAACTATGGCTACACCTTC. Amino acid sequence: CASSQGATWNYGYTF.

This clone came up once. The J gene is TRBJ2-5, the V gene TRBV2; 9 nucleotides agree with TRBD1. The CDR3 sequence is 12 residues long. The junction had 3 bases not matched to a gene; V was cut back by 8 bases and J by 5 bases. In germline, CDR1 is SNHLY, CDR2 FYNNEI. For the CDR3, the DNA is TGTGCCAGCGAACAGGGGGCTGAGACCCAGTACTTC. It codes for CASEQGAETQYF.

The V and J genes are TRBV7-8 and TRBJ2-3, with D tentatively TRBD2 (5 bases). The germline gives CDR1 SGHVS, CDR2 FQNEAQ. With 5 bases removed from V and 4 bases from J, the gap between germline ends came to 19 bases. This CDR3 has 16 residues. Here the CDR3 DNA reads TGTGCCAGCAGCACCCCATCGGGGATCGGGGCAGATACGCAGTATTTT. Amino acids: CASSTPSGIGADTQYF.

The chain is built from TRBV2 and TRBJ1-1, with TRBD1 as a possible D gene (6 bases). The CDR3 totals 14 residues. Trimming pared 8 bases from V and 1 base from J, leaving 14 bases between. CDR1 SNHLY and CDR2 FYNNEI come from the germline V gene. The CDR3 DNA follows: TGTGCCAGCCGCCAGGAGACAGGGAACACTGAAGCTTTCTTT. This encodes CASRQETGNTEAFF.

V is TRBV6-5 and J is TRBJ1-2, with TRBD1 matching 12 bases. The CDR3 loop spans 15 amino acids. J gave up 7 bases and V 6 bases, and 9 bases lay outside the gene matches. Germline V CDR1 and CDR2: MNHEY, SVGAGI. CDR3: CASSKRDRGQAGYTF. CDR3 DNA: TGTGCCAGCAGCAAAAGGGACAGGGGGCAGGCTGGCTACACCTTC.

The chain employs TRBV30 and TRBJ2-7, with D perhaps being TRBD1 or TRBD2 (5 bases each). V lost 1 base, J lost 6 bases, and 16 bases lay in between. CDR3 length: 14 residues. Germline CDR1 is GTSNPN and CDR2 is SVGIG (reference sequence). As DNA, the CDR3 is TGTGCCTGGAGTGGGACATGGGGGACGTCCGAGCAGTACTTC. Amino acid sequence: CAWSGTWGTSEQYF.

The chain couples TRBV28 to TRBJ1-2, with TRBD1 identical over 8 bases. The germline gives CDR1 MDHEN, CDR2 SYDVKM. V lost 3 bases to trimming and J lost 6 bases; unmatched junction nucleotides: 6. CDR3 length equals 14 residues. Here the CDR3 reads CASSFRGQGNGYTF. The DNA of the CDR3 is TGTGCCAGCAGTTTTAGAGGACAGGGAAATGGCTACACCTTC.

This chain uses TRBV4-2 with TRBJ1-4; D gene ambiguous. Germline V gene data show CDR1 as LGHNA and CDR2 as YNFKEQ. The CDR3 consists of 15 residues. Trimming took off 1 base at V and 0 bases at J, with 6 bases between the two ends. The CDR3 sequence is CASSQALATNEKLFF. The CDR3 bases are TGTGCCAGCAGCCAAGCTCTTGCAACTAATGAAAAACTGTTTTTT.

The rearrangement uses TRBV7-9 and TRBJ1-6; a possible D gene is TRBD1 (5 bases). Germline V CDR1 and CDR2: SEHNR, FQNEAQ (reference sequence). V lost 0 bases and J lost 8, with 8 bases in between. CDR3 length: 14 residues. CDR3 protein: CASSLAGDYSPLHF. The CDR3 bases are TGTGCCAGCAGCTTAGCAGGGGATTATTCACCCCTCCACTTT.

In its sample, this clone was seen many times. The rearrangement joins TRBV7-9 to TRBJ1-6; 7 bases agree with TRBD1. Looked up from germline, CDR1 is SEHNR and CDR2 is FQNEAQ (reference sequence). The length of the CDR3 is 15 residues. The J segment lost 7 bases and the V segment lost 5 bases, leaving 8 bases of the junction unmatched. The CDR3 sequence: CASSPRDSANSPLHF. The CDR3, as DNA: TGTGCCAGCAGCCCCCGGGACAGTGCCAATTCACCCCTCCACTTT.

The chain combines TRBV5-1 with TRBJ2-4; D is perhaps TRBD1 (5 bases). Germline CDR1 and CDR2: SGHRS and YFSETQ. V dropped 0 bases and J dropped 3 bases, with 16 bases sitting between them. CDR3 length equals 17 residues. CDR3 sequence reads: CASSLGRGIEDKNIQYF. The CDR3 DNA is TGCGCCAGCAGCTTGGGAAGGGGAATTGAGGACAAAAACATTCAGTACTTC. Together with reference TRBV5-1 and TRBJ2-4, the CDR3 gives the full variable domain: KAGVTQTPRYLIKTRGQQVTLSCSPISGHRSVSWYQQTPGQGLQFLFEYFSETQRNKGNFPGRFSGRQFSNSRSEMNVSTLELGDSALYLCASSLGRGIEDKNIQYFGAGTRLSVL.

The J gene is TRBJ1-3, the V gene TRBV6-5, with 8 bases fitting TRBD1. J gave up 2 bases and V 5 bases, and 2 bases lay outside the gene matches. The CDR3 consists of 14 residues. Looked up from germline, CDR1 is MNHEY and CDR2 is SVGAGI. The CDR3: CASSKTGAGNTIYF. For the CDR3, the DNA is TGTGCCAGCAGTAAGACAGGGGCTGGAAACACCATATATTTT.

The J gene is TRBJ2-7, the V gene TRBV21-1; no DNA check was done on the table's D call, TRBD2. TRBV21-1 is tagged as a pseudogene. This CDR3 is built from 15 residues. This CDR3 is CASSKRDSGPYEQYV. The DNA for the CDR3 is TGTGCCAGCAGCAAAAGGGACTCGGGACCGTACGAGCAGTACGTC.

In nucleotides, the CDR3 is TGTGCCAGCTCGGGACAGGGGCATCAGCCCCAGCATTTT. It yields the protein CASSGQGHQPQHF. The rearrangement joins TRBV18 to TRBJ1-5, with 10 nucleotides matching TRBD1. The germline CDR1 and CDR2 sequences are KGHSH and LQKENI. CDR3 size: 13 residues. V shed 6 bases and J 5 bases; nucleotides not matched to a gene: 1.

This clone occurred once. The chain joins TRBV6-1 to TRBJ2-1; 7 nucleotides agree with TRBD2. V gave up 6 bases and J gave up 9 bases; unmatched junction bases: 5. Germline CDR1 and CDR2: MNHNS and SASEGT. This CDR3 has 12 residues. CDR3 nucleotide sequence: TGTGCCAGCAGCAAACTAGCGATTGAGCAGTTCTTC. Translation gives CASSKLAIEQFF.

V usage is TRBV6-5 and J usage is TRBJ1-1, with 8 bases that match TRBD1. The CDR3 runs to 14 residues. The germline V gene has CDR1 MNHEY and CDR2 SVGAGI. The J segment lost 1 base and the V segment lost 5 bases, leaving 3 bases of the junction unmatched. CDR3: CASSDRGRNTEAFF. CDR3 nucleotides: TGTGCCAGCAGTGACAGGGGAAGGAACACTGAAGCTTTCTTT.

The chain combines TRBV2 with TRBJ2-1; D gene unclear. This CDR3 comprises 13 residues. Trimming took 6 bases from V and 0 from J, leaving 6 bases between them. Germline lookup yields CDR1 SNHLY and CDR2 FYNNEI. The CDR3 coding sequence is TGTGCCAGCAGGGCGTCCTCCTACAATGAGCAGTTCTTC. Protein sequence: CASRASSYNEQFF. The full variable domain, rest sourced from reference TRBV2 and TRBJ2-1, is EPEVTQTPSHQVTQMGQEVILRCVPISNHLYFYWYRQILGQKVEFLVSFYNNEISEKSEIFDDQFSVERPDGSNFTLKIRSTKLEDSAMYFCASRASSYNEQFFGPGTRLTVL.

This chain links TRBV4-1 with TRBJ1-3; tentatively, D is TRBD1 (5 bases). The CDR3 consists of 16 residues. V lost 0 bases and J 4 bases, leaving 13 bases between the germline ends. CDR1 is MGHRA and CDR2 is YSYEKL in the germline V gene. Here the CDR3 DNA reads TGCGCCAGCAGCCAAGATCTTCCAGGGTTCGGAAACACCATATATTTT. Amino acids: CASSQDLPGFGNTIYF.

This clone was recorded only once. This rearrangement joins TRBV4-2 to TRBJ2-3; D may be TRBD2 (6 bases). Per the germline V gene, CDR1 is LGHNA and CDR2 is YNFKEQ. Trimming shortened V by 0 bases and J by 0 bases, and 16 bases separated the two germline ends. This CDR3 spans 18 amino acids. This CDR3 is CASSQDPQRARSTDTQYF. In DNA, the CDR3 is TGTGCCAGCAGCCAAGACCCACAGCGGGCTCGAAGCACAGATACGCAGTATTTT.

V usage is TRBV10-3 and J usage is TRBJ2-5; 11 bases are shared with TRBD2. From germline, CDR1 is ENHRY and CDR2 SYGVKD. The ends lost 3 bases at V and 6 bases at J; junction bases unmatched: 18. The CDR3 has 19 amino acids. Here the CDR3 reads CAISEDPGLAEGLTQTQYF. The CDR3 DNA reads TGTGCCATCAGTGAAGATCCGGGACTAGCGGAGGGGCTAACTCAGACCCAGTACTTC.

This clone appeared once. In the same sample, other DNA sequences code for this CDR3. J is TRBJ1-1 and V is TRBV27; D unresolved. Trimming shortened V by 5 bases and J by 8 bases, and 18 bases separated the two germline ends. Germline-derived CDR1 and CDR2 are MNHEY and SMNVEV (reference sequence). This CDR3 comprises 14 residues. The CDR3 is CASSTQTGNEEAFF. CDR3 nucleotide sequence: TGTGCCAGCAGTACCCAGACGGGCAACGAGGAAGCTTTCTTT.

J is TRBJ1-1 and V is TRBV7-9, with a possible D match to TRBD1 (6 bases). Germline lookup yields CDR1 SEHNR and CDR2 FQNEAQ (reference sequence). The CDR3 spans 13 residues. V was trimmed by 8 bases and J by 7 bases, leaving 17 bases between them. The CDR3 DNA is TGTGCCAGCGGAATAACAGGGTCTGGTGAAGCTTTCTTT. This translates into CASGITGSGEAFF.

The chain links TRBV18 to TRBJ2-3; maybe TRBD1 (6 bases). Germline values: CDR1 KGHSH, CDR2 LQKENI. The CDR3 sequence is 15 residues long. With 3 bases removed from V and 2 bases from J, the gap between germline ends came to 12 bases. CDR3 amino acids: CASSPRGLPTDTQYF. The CDR3 DNA sequence: TGTGCCAGCTCACCCAGGGGTTTACCCACAGATACGCAGTATTTT.

The CDR3 coding sequence is TGTGCCAGTAGTATAGATTGGAACACTGAAGCTTTCTTT. Its protein product is CASSIDWNTEAFF. The V call is TRBV19, the J call TRBJ1-1; no clear D. The germline gives CDR1 LNHDA, CDR2 SQIVND (reference sequence). The CDR3 sequence is 13 residues long. Trimming left V 0 bases short and J 1 base short, with 3 bases between.

The V gene is TRBV18, the J gene TRBJ1-3; tentatively, D is TRBD1 (5 bases). Trimming took 6 bases from V and 4 from J, leaving 10 bases between them. Germline values: CDR1 KGHSH, CDR2 LQKENI. The CDR3 totals 13 residues. The CDR3 DNA sequence: TGTGCCAGCTCTAGCGGGGGAGGAAACACCATATATTTT. This gives the protein CASSSGGGNTIYF. The complete variable domain, with remaining parts taken from reference TRBV18 and TRBJ1-3, reads NAGVMQNPRHLVRRRGQEARLRCSPMKGHSHVYWYRQLPEEGLKFMVYLQKENIIDESGMPKERFSAEFPKEGPSILRIQQVVRGDSAAYFCASSSGGGNTIYFGEGSWLTVV.

The chain employs TRBV29-1 and TRBJ1-2; the D is unclear. Trimming removed 6 bases from V and 4 bases from J, with 12 bases in between. CDR1 is SQVTM, CDR2 ANQGSEA, per germline. CDR3 length: 12 residues. The CDR3 coding sequence is TGCAGCGTGATACGGGATTTCTATGGCTACACCTTC. Encoded protein: CSVIRDFYGYTF.

The chain is built from TRBV15 and TRBJ2-3; D gene uncertain. The CDR3 totals 13 residues. The ends were cut back, 0 bases at V and 4 bases at J, with 5 bases in the middle. The germline V gene has CDR1 LNHNV and CDR2 YYDKDF (reference sequence). The CDR3 bases are TGTGCCACCAGCAGAGATCTGGCAGATACGCAGTATTTT. Amino acids: CATSRDLADTQYF.

In its sample, this clone was seen once. The V and J genes are TRBV28 and TRBJ1-1; tentatively, D is TRBD1 (6 bases). Looked up from germline, CDR1 is MDHEN and CDR2 is SYDVKM. The CDR3 contains 15 residues. V gave up 1 base and J gave up 4 bases, with 13 bases separating them. CDR3 protein: CASSLFGGLATEAFF. The CDR3 DNA follows: TGTGCCAGCAGTTTATTCGGGGGCCTTGCCACTGAAGCTTTCTTT.

This chain joins TRBV6-5 and TRBJ2-2, with 7 bases that match TRBD2. Germline V gene lookup returns CDR1 MNHEY and CDR2 SVGAGI. The CDR3 has 13 amino acids. Unmatched junction bases numbered 5, after V lost 8 bases and J lost 5 bases. The CDR3 bases are TGTGCCAGCGGACTAGATTGGACCGGGGAGCTGTTTTTT. Translated, it gives CASGLDWTGELFF.

V is TRBV30 and J is TRBJ1-5; tentatively, D is TRBD1 (5 bases). V lost 0 bases to trimming and J lost 6 bases, with 12 bases between them. CDR1 GTSNPN and CDR2 SVGIG come from the germline V gene (reference sequence). The length of the CDR3 is 14 residues. The CDR3 loop is CAWSVGGGGQPQHF. In nucleotides, the CDR3 is TGTGCCTGGAGTGTGGGGGGAGGAGGTCAGCCCCAGCATTTT.